The clone carrying this T cell receptor beta chain was recorded once. This table comes from immunoSEQ multiplex PCR, and its TCRdb copy is limited to in-frame clones, with some not included. The sample includes 140,000 to 150,000 clones, 76% of them seen just once. The sample comes from a study of cytotoxic CD8 clonotypes in ibrutinib-treated CLL. The CDR3 loop spans 16 amino acids. With 5 bases clipped from V and 5 bases from J, the junction kept 10 bases outside the gene matches. From germline, CDR1 is MDHEN and CDR2 SYDVKM. The receptor was isolated from a human donor with chronic lymphocytic leukemia. Sequencing used PBMCs, obtained after 24 months of ibrutinib treatment. The chain joins TRBV28 to TRBJ2-1; 9 bases line up with TRBD2. The CDR3 bases are TGTGCCAGCAGTCTCATAAGCGGGGGGCGTAACAATGAGCAGTTCTTC. It is translated as CASSLISGGRNNEQFF.